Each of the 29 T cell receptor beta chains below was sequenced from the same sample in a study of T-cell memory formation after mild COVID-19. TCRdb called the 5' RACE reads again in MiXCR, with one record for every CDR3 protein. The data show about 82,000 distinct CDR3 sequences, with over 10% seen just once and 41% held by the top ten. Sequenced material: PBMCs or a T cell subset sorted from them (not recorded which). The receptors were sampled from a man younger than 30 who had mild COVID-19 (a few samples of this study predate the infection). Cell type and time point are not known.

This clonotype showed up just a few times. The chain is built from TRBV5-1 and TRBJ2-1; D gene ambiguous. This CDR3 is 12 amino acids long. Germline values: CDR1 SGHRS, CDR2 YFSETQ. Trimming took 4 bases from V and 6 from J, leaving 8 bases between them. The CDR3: CASSAHGNEQFF. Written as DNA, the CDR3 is TGCGCCAGCAGCGCTCACGGCAATGAGCAGTTCTTC.

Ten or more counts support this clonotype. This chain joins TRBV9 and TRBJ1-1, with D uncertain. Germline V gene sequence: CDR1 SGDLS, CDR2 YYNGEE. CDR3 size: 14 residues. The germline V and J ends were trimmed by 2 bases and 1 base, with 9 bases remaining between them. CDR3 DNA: TGTGCCAGCAGCGTGGGCAGCACGAACACTGAAGCTTTCTTT. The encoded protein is CASSVGSTNTEAFF.

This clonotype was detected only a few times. The CDR3, as DNA: TGCAGCGTCGCGGGACTGCTAGACATATCCTCCTACGAGCAGTACTTC. It encodes CSVAGLLDISSYEQYF. The genes are TRBV29-1 and TRBJ2-7; possible D gene TRBD2, 6 bases. This CDR3 is built from 16 residues. Germline values: CDR1 SQVTM, CDR2 ANQGSEA. The V and J ends lost 6 bases and 0 bases respectively, with 21 bases between them.

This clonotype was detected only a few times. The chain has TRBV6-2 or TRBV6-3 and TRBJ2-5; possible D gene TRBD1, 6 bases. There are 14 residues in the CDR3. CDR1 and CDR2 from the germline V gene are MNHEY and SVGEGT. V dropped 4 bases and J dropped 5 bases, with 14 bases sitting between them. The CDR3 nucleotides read TGTGCCAGCAGTTTGGCAGGGGCAGGGGAGACCCAGTACTTC. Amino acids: CASSLAGAGETQYF.

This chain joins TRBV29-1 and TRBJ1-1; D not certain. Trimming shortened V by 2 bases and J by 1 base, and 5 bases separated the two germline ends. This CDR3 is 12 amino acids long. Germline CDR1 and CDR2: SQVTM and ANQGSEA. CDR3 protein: CSVEMTNTEAFF. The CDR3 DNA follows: TGCAGCGTTGAAATGACGAACACTGAAGCTTTCTTT.

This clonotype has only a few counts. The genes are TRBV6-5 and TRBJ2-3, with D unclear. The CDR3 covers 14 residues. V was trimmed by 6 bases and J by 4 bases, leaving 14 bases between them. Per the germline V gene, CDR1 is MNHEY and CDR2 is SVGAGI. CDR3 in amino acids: CASSRPSPADTQYF. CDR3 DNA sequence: TGTGCCAGCAGCCGTCCTTCCCCAGCAGATACGCAGTATTTT.

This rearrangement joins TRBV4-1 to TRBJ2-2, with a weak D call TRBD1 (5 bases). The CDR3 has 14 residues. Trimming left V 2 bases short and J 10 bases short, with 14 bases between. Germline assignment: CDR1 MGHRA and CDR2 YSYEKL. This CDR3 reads CASSQSQGPKELFF. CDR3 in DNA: TGCGCCAGCAGCCAAAGCCAGGGCCCCAAGGAGCTGTTTTTT.

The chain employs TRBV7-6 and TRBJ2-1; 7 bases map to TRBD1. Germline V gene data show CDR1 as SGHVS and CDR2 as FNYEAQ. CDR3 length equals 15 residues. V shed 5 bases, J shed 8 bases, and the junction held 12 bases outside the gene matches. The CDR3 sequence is CASSKDRAAFHEQFF. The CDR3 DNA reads TGTGCCAGCAGCAAAGACAGGGCCGCGTTTCATGAGCAGTTCTTC.

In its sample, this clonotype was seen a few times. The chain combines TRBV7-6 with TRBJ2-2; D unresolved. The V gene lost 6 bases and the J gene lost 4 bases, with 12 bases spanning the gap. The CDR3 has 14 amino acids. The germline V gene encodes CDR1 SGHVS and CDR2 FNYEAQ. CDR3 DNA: TGTGCCAGCAGACACGAGTCCGGCACCGGGGAGCTGTTTTTT. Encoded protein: CASRHESGTGELFF. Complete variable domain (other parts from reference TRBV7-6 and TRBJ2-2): GAGVSQSPRYKVTKRGQDVALRCDPISGHVSLYWYRQALGQGPEFLTYFNYEAQQDKSGLPNDRFSAERPEGSISTLTIQRTEQRDSAMYRCASRHESGTGELFFGEGSRLTVL.

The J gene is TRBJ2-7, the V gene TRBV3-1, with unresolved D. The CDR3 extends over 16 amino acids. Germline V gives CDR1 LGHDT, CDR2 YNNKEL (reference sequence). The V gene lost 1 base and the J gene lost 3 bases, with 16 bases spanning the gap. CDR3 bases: TGTGCCAGCAGCCAAGGCAGGCCCCTTGAAGACTACGAGCAGTACTTC. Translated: CASSQGRPLEDYEQYF.

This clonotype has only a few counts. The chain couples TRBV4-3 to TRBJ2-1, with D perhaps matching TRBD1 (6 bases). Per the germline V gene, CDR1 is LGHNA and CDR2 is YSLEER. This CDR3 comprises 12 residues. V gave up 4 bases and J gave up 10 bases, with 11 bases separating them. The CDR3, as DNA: TGCGCCAGCAGCCCCACAGGGAAGGAGCAGTTCTTC. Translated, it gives CASSPTGKEQFF.

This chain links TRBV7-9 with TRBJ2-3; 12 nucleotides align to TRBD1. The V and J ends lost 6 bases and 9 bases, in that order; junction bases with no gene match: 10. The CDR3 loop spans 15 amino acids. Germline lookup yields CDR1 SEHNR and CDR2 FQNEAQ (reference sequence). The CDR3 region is CASSTGTGGPITQYF. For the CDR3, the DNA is TGTGCCAGCAGTACTGGGACAGGGGGCCCAATAACGCAGTATTTT.

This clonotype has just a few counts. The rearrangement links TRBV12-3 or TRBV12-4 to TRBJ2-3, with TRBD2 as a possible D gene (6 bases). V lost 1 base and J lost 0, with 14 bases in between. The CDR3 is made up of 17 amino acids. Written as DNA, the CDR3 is TGTGCCAGCAGTTTAGGCGGGGTAGGCACTAGCACAGATACGCAGTATTTT. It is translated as CASSLGGVGTSTDTQYF.

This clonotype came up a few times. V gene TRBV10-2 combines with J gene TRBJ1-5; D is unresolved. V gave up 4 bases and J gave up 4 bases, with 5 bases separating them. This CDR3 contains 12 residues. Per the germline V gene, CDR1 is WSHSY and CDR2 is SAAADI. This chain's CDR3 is CASSAHNQPQHF. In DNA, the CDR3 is TGCGCCAGCAGTGCACATAATCAGCCCCAGCATTTT.

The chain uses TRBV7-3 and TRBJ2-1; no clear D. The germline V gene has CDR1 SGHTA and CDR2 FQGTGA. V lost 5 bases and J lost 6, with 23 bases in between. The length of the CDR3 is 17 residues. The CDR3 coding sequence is TGTGCCAGCAGCCCGCCTGGAGTGGGCCTACCAGTCAATGAGCAGTTCTTC. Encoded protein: CASSPPGVGLPVNEQFF.

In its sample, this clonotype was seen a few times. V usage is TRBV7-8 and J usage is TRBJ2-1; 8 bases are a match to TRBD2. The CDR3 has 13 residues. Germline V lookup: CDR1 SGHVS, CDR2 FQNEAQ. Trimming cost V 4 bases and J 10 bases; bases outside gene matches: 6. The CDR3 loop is CASSYGGAGEQFF. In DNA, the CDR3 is TGTGCCAGCAGCTACGGGGGGGCGGGGGAGCAGTTCTTC.

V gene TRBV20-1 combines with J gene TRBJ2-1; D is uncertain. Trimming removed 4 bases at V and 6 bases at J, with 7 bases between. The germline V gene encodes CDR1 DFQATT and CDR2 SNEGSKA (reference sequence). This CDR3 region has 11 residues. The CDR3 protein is CSAKWVNEQFF. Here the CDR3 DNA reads TGCAGTGCTAAGTGGGTCAATGAGCAGTTCTTC.

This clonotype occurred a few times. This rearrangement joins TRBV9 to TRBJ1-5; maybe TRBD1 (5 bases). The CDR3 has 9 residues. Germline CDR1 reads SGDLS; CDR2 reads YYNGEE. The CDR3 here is CDSGEPQHF. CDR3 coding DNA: TGTGATTCGGGGGAGCCCCAGCATTTT.

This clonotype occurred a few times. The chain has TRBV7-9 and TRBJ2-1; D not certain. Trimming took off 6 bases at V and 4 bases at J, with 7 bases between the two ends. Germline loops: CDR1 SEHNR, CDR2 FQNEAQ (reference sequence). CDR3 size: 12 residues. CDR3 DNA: TGTGCCAGCAGTCACGGATACAATGAGCAGTTCTTC. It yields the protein CASSHGYNEQFF.

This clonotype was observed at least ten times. The CDR3 sequence: CATSGAGSSYNEQFF. The CDR3 nucleotides are TGTGCCACCAGTGGAGCGGGGAGCTCCTACAATGAGCAGTTCTTC. This chain uses TRBV24-1 with TRBJ2-1, with 7 positions matching TRBD2. Germline V gene lookup returns CDR1 KGHDR and CDR2 SFDVKD. V lost 5 bases, J lost 0 bases, and 3 bases stayed unmatched. This CDR3 is 15 amino acids long.

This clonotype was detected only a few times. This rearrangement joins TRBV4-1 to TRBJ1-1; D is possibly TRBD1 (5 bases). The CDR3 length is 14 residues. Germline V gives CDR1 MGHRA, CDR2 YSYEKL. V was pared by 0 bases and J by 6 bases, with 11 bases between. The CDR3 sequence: CASSQEGLYSEAFF. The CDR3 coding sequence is TGCGCCAGCAGCCAAGAGGGACTATATTCTGAAGCTTTCTTT.

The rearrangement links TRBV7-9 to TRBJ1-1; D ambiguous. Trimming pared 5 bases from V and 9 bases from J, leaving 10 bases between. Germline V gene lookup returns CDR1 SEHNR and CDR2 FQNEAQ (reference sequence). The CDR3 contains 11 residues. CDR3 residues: CASSLEWKAFF. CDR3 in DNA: TGTGCCAGCAGCCTCGAGTGGAAAGCTTTCTTT.

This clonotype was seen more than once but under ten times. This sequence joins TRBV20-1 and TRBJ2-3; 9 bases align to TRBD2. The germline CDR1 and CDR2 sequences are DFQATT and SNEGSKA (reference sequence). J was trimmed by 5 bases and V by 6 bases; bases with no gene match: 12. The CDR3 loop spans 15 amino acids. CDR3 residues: CSAYDGGGAEDTQYF. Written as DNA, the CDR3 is TGCAGTGCCTACGATGGCGGGGGGGCCGAAGATACGCAGTATTTT.

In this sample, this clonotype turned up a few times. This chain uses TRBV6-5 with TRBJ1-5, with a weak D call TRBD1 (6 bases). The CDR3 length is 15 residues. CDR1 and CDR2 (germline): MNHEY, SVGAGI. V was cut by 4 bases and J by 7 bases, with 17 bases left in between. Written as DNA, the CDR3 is TGTGCCAGCAGTTTACTCCTGGGGGCAGGACAGCCCCAGCATTTT. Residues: CASSLLLGAGQPQHF.

As DNA, the CDR3 is TGCGCCAGCAGCCAAGTTGGGGCAGGGAAGTCTGGAAACACCATATATTTT. It is translated as CASSQVGAGKSGNTIYF. The chain joins TRBV4-1 to TRBJ1-3, with D perhaps TRBD1 (5 bases). The CDR3 loop spans 17 amino acids. CDR1 is MGHRA, CDR2 YSYEKL, per germline. The V gene lost 1 base and the J gene lost 1 base, with 14 bases spanning the gap.

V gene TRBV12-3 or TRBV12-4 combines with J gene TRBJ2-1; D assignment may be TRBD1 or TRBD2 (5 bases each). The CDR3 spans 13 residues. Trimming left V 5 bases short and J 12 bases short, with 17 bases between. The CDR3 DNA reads TGTGCCAGCAGTCCCAGGGTAGCCGAGGGGCAGTTCTTC. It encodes CASSPRVAEGQFF.

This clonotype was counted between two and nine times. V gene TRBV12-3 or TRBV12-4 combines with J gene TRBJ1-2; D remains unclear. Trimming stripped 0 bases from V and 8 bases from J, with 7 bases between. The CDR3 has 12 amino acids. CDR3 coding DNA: TGTGCCAGCAGTTTAGCTCTCGGCGGCTACACCTTC. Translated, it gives CASSLALGGYTF.

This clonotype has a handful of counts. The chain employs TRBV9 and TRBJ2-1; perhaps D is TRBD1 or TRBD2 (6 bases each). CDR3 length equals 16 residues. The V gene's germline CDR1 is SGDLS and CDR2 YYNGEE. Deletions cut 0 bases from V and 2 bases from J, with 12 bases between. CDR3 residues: CASSVGGGGTYNEQFF. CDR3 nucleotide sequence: TGTGCCAGCAGCGTAGGAGGAGGGGGTACCTACAATGAGCAGTTCTTC.

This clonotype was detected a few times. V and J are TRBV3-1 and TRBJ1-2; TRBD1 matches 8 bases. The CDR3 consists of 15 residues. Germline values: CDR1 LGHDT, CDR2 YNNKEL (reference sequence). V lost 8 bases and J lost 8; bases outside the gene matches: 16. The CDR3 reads CASESGTGYFRGYTF. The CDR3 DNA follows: TGTGCCAGCGAGTCCGGGACAGGCTATTTTCGGGGCTACACCTTC.